The next 5 T cell receptor beta chains were all read from a single sample in a study of T cells after yellow fever vaccination. MiXCR was run by TCRdb on the 5' RACE reads, yielding one entry per CDR3 protein. The data hold 250,000 to 400,000 distinct CDR3 sequences, with roughly 4% observed a single time. This material consisted of PBMCs, taken 5 days after the yellow fever booster vaccination. Source of these receptors: a young man who received the YFV17D yellow fever vaccine.

The table lists this clonotype with many counts. This chain connects TRBV4-2 to TRBJ2-7, with unresolved D. CDR3 length equals 12 residues. The V gene's germline CDR1 is LGHNA and CDR2 YNFKEQ. The germline V and J ends were trimmed by 0 bases and 4 bases, with 4 bases remaining between them. CDR3 coding DNA: TGTGCCAGCAGCCAAGACGGTTACGAGCAGTACTTC. It is translated as CASSQDGYEQYF.

This clonotype was seen repeatedly, ten times or more. The chain's CDR3 is CASSPRRLQETQYF. DNA of the CDR3: TGTGCCAGCAGCCCGCGACGACTGCAAGAGACCCAGTACTTC. This chain links TRBV7-2 with TRBJ2-5; D is ambiguous. Germline V gene lookup returns CDR1 SGHTA and CDR2 FQGNSA. This CDR3 spans 14 amino acids. Between the trimmed V and J ends, which lost 5 bases and 2 bases, there was a span of 12 bases.

This clonotype occurred a few times. V is TRBV28 and J is TRBJ1-2; possibly TRBD1 for D (6 bases). Germline loops: CDR1 MDHEN, CDR2 SYDVKM. The CDR3 has 15 residues. V was shortened by 3 bases and J by 3 bases, with 14 bases between the two germline ends. The CDR3 reads CASSLFLGADYGYTF. The CDR3 bases are TGTGCCAGCAGTTTGTTTTTGGGGGCTGACTATGGCTACACCTTC.

The sample holds many counts of this clonotype. V and J are TRBV28 and TRBJ2-1, with D possibly matching TRBD1 (5 bases). V dropped 2 bases and J dropped 8 bases, with 7 bases sitting between them. The CDR3 loop spans 12 amino acids. The germline gives CDR1 MDHEN, CDR2 SYDVKM. CDR3 nucleotide sequence: TGTGCCAGCAGTTTACAGGGCGATGAGCAGTTCTTC. Translating gives CASSLQGDEQFF.

This clonotype occurred a few times. The V and J genes are TRBV7-9 and TRBJ1-2; no definite D call. This CDR3 contains 14 residues. V was cut by 0 bases and J by 8 bases, with 13 bases left in between. CDR1 is SEHNR, CDR2 FQNEAQ, per germline (reference sequence). CDR3 in DNA: TGTGCCAGCAGCTTAGCGTCTGTGAGACGGGGCTACACCTTC. This gives the protein CASSLASVRRGYTF.